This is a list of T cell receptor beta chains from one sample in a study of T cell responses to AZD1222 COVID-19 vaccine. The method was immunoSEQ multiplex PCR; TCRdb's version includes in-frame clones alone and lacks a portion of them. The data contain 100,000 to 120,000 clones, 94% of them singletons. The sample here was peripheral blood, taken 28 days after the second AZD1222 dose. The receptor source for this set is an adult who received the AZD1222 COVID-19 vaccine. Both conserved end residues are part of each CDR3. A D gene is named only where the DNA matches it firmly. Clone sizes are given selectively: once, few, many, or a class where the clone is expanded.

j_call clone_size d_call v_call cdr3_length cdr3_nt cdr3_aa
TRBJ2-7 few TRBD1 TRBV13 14 TGTGCCAGCAGCTCGGGACAGGGGGAGTACGAGCAGTACTTC CASSSGQGEYEQYF
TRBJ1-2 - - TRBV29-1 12 TGCAGCGCCGGGAGGGGGATTGATGGCTACACCTTC CSAGRGIDGYTF
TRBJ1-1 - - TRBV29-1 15 TGCAGCGTTTTGGTCAGGGGCCAACTAAACACTGAAGCTTTCTTT CSVLVRGQLNTEAFF
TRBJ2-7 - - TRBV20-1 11 TGCAGTGCTAGTGGGCCCTTTGGTCAGTACTTC CSASGPFGQYF
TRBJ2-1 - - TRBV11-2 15 TGTGCCAGCAGCCCCCAGGGGGGCTTGTACAATGAGCAGTTCTTC CASSPQGGLYNEQFF
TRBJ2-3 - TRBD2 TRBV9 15 TGTGCCAGCAGCGTAGCTAGCGGGGTATTAGATACGCAGTATTTT CASSVASGVLDTQYF
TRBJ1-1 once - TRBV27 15 TGTGCCAGCAGTTATCAGGGACGGGTGAACACTGAAGCTTTCTTT CASSYQGRVNTEAFF
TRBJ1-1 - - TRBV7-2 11 TGTGCCAGCAGCTTATACACTGAAGCTTTCTTT CASSLYTEAFF
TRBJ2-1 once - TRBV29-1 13 TGCAGCGTAGCTGGGGCAGGGGTTAGGTTCCAGTTCTTC CSVAGAGVRFQFF
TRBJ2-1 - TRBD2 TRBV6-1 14 TGTGCCAGCAGTGAATTCCGGGGGGGAGGTGAGCAGTTCTTC CASSEFRGGGEQFF
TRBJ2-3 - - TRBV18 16 TGTGCCAGCTCACCGTCGACCTTAGCGGGCACAGATACGCAGTATTTT CASSPSTLAGTDTQYF
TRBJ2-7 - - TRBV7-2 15 TGTGCCAGCAGCTTAGAGCCACTAGTAGGCTACGAGCAGTACTTC CASSLEPLVGYEQYF
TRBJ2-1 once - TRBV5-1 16 TGCGCCAGCAGCGTCAGAAGCGGAGGGATCTACAATGAGCAGTTCTTC CASSVRSGGIYNEQFF
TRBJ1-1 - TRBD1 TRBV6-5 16 TGTGCCAGCAGTTACTCTTCAAGGGGGCAAAAGGGAGAAGCTTTCTTT CASSYSSRGQKGEAFF
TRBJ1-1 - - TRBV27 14 TGTGCCAGCAGTTTAGTCGCACAGGGCCCAGAAGCTTTCTTT CASSLVAQGPEAFF
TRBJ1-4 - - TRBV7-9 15 TGTGCCAGCAGTCTCCCCCGTGGGGGTGTCGAAAAACTGTTTTTT CASSLPRGGVEKLFF
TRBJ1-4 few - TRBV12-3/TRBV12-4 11 TGTGCCAGCAGAATAAATGAAAAACTGTTTTTT CASRINEKLFF
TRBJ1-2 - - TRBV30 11 TGTGCCTGGAGTGTCGGTCTAGGCTACACCTTC CAWSVGLGYTF
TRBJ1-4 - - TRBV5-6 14 TGTGCCAGCAGCTTAGATCCAACTAATGAAAAACTGTTTTTT CASSLDPTNEKLFF
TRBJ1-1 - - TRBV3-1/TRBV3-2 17 TGTGCCAGCAGCCAAGGGTATGGGTTTGGCTGGAACACTGAAGCTTTCTTT CASSQGYGFGWNTEAFF
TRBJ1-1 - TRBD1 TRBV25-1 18 TGTGCCAGCAGCCCTTGGACAGGGACCGGATCCTTGAACACTGAAGCTTTCTTT CASSPWTGTGSLNTEAFF
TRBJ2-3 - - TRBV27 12 TGTGCCAGCGGCCTACCCACAGATACGCAGTATTTT CASGLPTDTQYF
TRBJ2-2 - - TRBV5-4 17 TGTGCCAGCAGCTTGTTTTTTGGGGGCGGAGGCACCGGGGAGCTGTTTTTT CASSLFFGGGGTGELFF
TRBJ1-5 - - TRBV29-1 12 TGCAGCGCCGGAGGTAGCAATCAGCCCCAGCATTTT CSAGGSNQPQHF
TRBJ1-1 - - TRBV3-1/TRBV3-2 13 TGTGCCAGCAGAGGGACGGTGAACACTGAAGCTTTCTTT CASRGTVNTEAFF
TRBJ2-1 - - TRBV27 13 TGTGCCAGCAGACAGGGCTCCTACAATGAGCAGTTCTTC CASRQGSYNEQFF
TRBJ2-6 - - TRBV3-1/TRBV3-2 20 TGTGCCAGCAGCCAAACCCTGGGAGGAACACCCAACTCTGGGGCCAACGTCCTGACTTTC CASSQTLGGTPNSGANVLTF
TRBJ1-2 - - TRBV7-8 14 TGTGCCAGCAGCTTAACAGGAGCCGGCTATGGCTACACCTTC CASSLTGAGYGYTF
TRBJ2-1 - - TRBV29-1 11 TGCAGCGTCCGGGACGGCAATGAGCAGTTCTTC CSVRDGNEQFF
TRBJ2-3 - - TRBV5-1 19 TGCGCCAGCAGGCGTTCGGCGGGCGCCCGGTCGACTAGCACAGATACGCAGTATTTT CASRRSAGARSTSTDTQYF
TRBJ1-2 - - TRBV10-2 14 TGCGCCAGCGGAGGTACAAGGGCTAACTATGGCTACACCTTC CASGGTRANYGYTF
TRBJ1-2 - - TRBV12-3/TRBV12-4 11 TGTGCCAGCAGTTTGGGTGACGGCTACACCTTC CASSLGDGYTF
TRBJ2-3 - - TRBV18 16 TGTGCCAGCTCCCAATTCACTAGGAATCCCAGATACGGTGTGTATTTT CASSQFTRNPRYGVYF
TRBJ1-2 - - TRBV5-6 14 TGTGCCAGCAGCTTGGTTAAGGTGATCTATGGCTACACCTTC CASSLVKVIYGYTF
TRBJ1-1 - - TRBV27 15 TGTGCCAGCAGCCCCCGGACAGTCATGAACACTGAAGCTTTCTTT CASSPRTVMNTEAFF
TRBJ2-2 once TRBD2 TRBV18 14 TGTGCCAGCTCACCAAGGCGGGAGACCGGGGAGCTGTTTTTT CASSPRRETGELFF
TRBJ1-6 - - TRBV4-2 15 TGTGCCAGCAGCCAAGATAATGCTGATGTTACATCCCTCCACTTT CASSQDNADVTSLHF
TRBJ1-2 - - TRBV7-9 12 TGTGCCAGCAGCCCAGTCCTGGATGGCTACACCTTC CASSPVLDGYTF
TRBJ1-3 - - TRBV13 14 TGTGCCAGCTTCCAGACAGTCTCTGGAAACACCATATATTTT CASFQTVSGNTIYF
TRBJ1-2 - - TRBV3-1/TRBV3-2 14 TGTGCCAGCAGCCAACACGGGACGGACTATGGCTACACCTTC CASSQHGTDYGYTF
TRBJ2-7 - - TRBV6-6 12 TGTGCCAGCAGCCGACCTTACAATATGCAGTACTTC CASSRPYNMQYF
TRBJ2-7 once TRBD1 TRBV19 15 TGTGCCAGTAGACTTGGACAGGGGAGTTCCTACGAGCAGTACTTC CASRLGQGSSYEQYF
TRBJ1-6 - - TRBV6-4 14 TGTGCCAGCAGCAAGACAGGAGATAATTCACCCCTCCACTTT CASSKTGDNSPLHF